This is a list of T cell receptor beta chains from one sample in a study of beta chain features in type 1 diabetes. TCRdb's copy holds only in-frame clones and misses some; the assay was immunoSEQ multiplex PCR. The sample shows roughly 160,000 clones, 7.8% of them seen only once. The source material was central memory CD4+ T cells from blood. The receptors come from a woman in her thirties or forties with type 1 diabetes. Each CDR3 is given with its conserved first and last residue. The D gene is left open where the match is weak. Clone size is given for some rows only: seen once, a few or many times, or a class if the clone is expanded.

j_call | v_call | clone_size | d_call | cdr3_aa | cdr3_nt
TRBJ2-5 | TRBV27 | NA | NA | CASSSLRSGQETQYF | TGTGCCAGCAGTTCCCTACGGTCGGGGCAAGAGACCCAGTACTTC
TRBJ1-2 | TRBV19 | few | TRBD1 | CASSAGTGGAYYGYTF | TGTGCCAGTAGTGCCGGGACAGGGGGCGCATACTATGGCTACACCTTC
TRBJ2-7 | TRBV5-1 | few | TRBD2 | CASSLVSGRWYEQYF | TGCGCCAGCAGCTTGGTTAGCGGGAGGTGGTACGAGCAGTACTTC
TRBJ1-6 | TRBV7-8 | few | NA | CASTRGASYNSPLHF | TGTGCCAGCACCAGGGGAGCCTCCTATAATTCACCCCTCCACTTT
TRBJ2-3 | TRBV15 | many | TRBD2 | CATSRRLAGGDTQYF | TGTGCCACCAGCAGAAGACTAGCGGGAGGGGATACGCAGTATTTT
TRBJ2-3 | TRBV30 | NA | NA | CAWAGEAPSTDTQYF | TGTGCCTGGGCTGGGGAGGCCCCTAGCACAGATACGCAGTATTTT
TRBJ1-4 | TRBV30 | many | NA | CAWSVRREKLFF | TGTGCCTGGAGTGTACGCAGGGAAAAACTGTTTTTT
TRBJ2-5 | TRBV7-2 | NA | TRBD2 | CASSFMQRGVVRQETQYF | TGTGCCAGCAGCTTTATGCAGCGGGGGGTAGTTCGGCAAGAGACCCAGTACTTC
TRBJ2-6 | TRBV6-6 | few | TRBD1 | CASSNAGTAGANVLTF | TGTGCCAGCAGTAACGCCGGGACAGCTGGGGCCAACGTCCTGACTTTC
TRBJ2-7 | TRBV29-1 | few | TRBD1 | CSVFSGQVYEQYF | TGCAGCGTTTTTTCAGGACAGGTCTACGAGCAGTACTTC
TRBJ2-2 | TRBV6-5 | NA | NA | CASRTVYNTGELFF | TGTGCCAGCAGGACTGTCTATAACACCGGGGAGCTGTTTTTT
TRBJ1-2 | TRBV5-8 | NA | NA | CASSFRSYGYTF | TGTGCCAGCAGCTTTCGCAGCTATGGCTACACCTTC
TRBJ1-4 | TRBV28 | few | NA | CASSSEGLLFF | TGTGCCAGCAGTTCGGAGGGGCTATTGTTTTTT
TRBJ1-3 | TRBV5-8 | few | NA | CASSLISSGNTIYF | TGTGCCAGCAGCTTGATATCTTCTGGAAACACCATATATTTT
TRBJ2-3 | TRBV15 | many | NA | CATSRTLSGGTTDTQYF | TGTGCCACCAGCCGGACCCTTAGCGGAGGGACCACAGATACGCAGTATTTT
TRBJ2-3 | TRBV27 | many | TRBD2 | CASSPRTSGRGTDTQYF | TGTGCCAGCAGTCCCAGGACTAGCGGGAGGGGAACGGATACGCAGTATTTT
TRBJ1-5 | TRBV19 | NA | NA | CASSAKRDNQPQHF | TGTGCCAGTAGTGCCAAACGAGATAATCAGCCCCAGCATTTT
TRBJ1-1 | TRBV15 | NA | NA | CATSVLTRNTEAFF | TGTGCCACCAGCGTCCTGACACGGAACACTGAAGCTTTCTTT
TRBJ2-5 | TRBV2 | NA | TRBD2 | CASSDDSGSGETQYF | TGTGCCAGCAGTGATGATAGCGGGAGTGGGGAGACCCAGTACTTC
TRBJ2-1 | TRBV5-4 | NA | TRBD2 | CASSQDRREENNEQFF | TGCGCCAGCAGCCAAGATCGCCGGGAGGAGAACAATGAGCAGTTCTTC
TRBJ2-3 | TRBV9 | few | TRBD2 | CASSVGVSGAPLDTQYF | TGTGCCAGCAGCGTAGGAGTTAGCGGGGCCCCCTTGGATACGCAGTATTTT
TRBJ2-7 | TRBV27 | few | TRBD1 | CASSRDRGYEQYF | TGTGCCAGCAGCCGGGACAGGGGATACGAGCAGTACTTC
TRBJ2-5 | TRBV11-2 | few | NA | CASSLDRGVQTQYF | TGTGCCAGCAGCTTAGACCGTGGAGTGCAGACCCAGTACTTC
TRBJ2-2 | TRBV27 | NA | TRBD1 | CASSTYRGNTGELFF | TGTGCCAGCAGTACCTACAGGGGTAACACCGGGGAGCTGTTTTTT
TRBJ1-1 | TRBV29-1 | many | NA | CSVSTGSNTEAFF | TGCAGCGTTAGTACAGGTTCGAACACTGAAGCTTTCTTT
TRBJ2-1 | TRBV19 | few | TRBD2 | CASTQGLAGAYNEQFF | TGTGCCAGTACCCAGGGACTAGCAGGGGCCTACAATGAGCAGTTCTTC
TRBJ2-2 | TRBV28 | NA | NA | CASRGGQADGELFF | TGTGCCAGCAGGGGGGGGCAGGCCGACGGGGAGCTGTTTTTT
TRBJ1-2 | TRBV4-1 | NA | TRBD1 | CASSQETLDRGGSGYTF | TGCGCCAGCAGCCAAGAAACACTGGACAGGGGAGGAAGCGGCTACACCTTC
TRBJ2-2 | TRBV27 | NA | NA | CASSLWTGKAGELFF | TGTGCCAGCAGTTTATGGACGGGGAAGGCCGGGGAGCTGTTTTTT
TRBJ1-4 | TRBV25-1 | NA | NA | CASSPWEGRNEKLFF | TGTGCCAGCTCACCGTGGGAGGGGAGAAATGAAAAACTGTTTTTT
TRBJ2-7 | TRBV7-9 | once | TRBD1 | CASSFGQGWDEQYF | TGTGCCAGCAGCTTTGGACAGGGGTGGGACGAGCAGTACTTC
TRBJ1-1 | TRBV29-1 | few | NA | CSALTNLGNTEAFF | TGCAGCGCATTGACTAATCTTGGGAACACTGAAGCTTTCTTT
TRBJ2-3 | TRBV6-4 | NA | NA | CASSELSGDRTDTQYF | TGTGCCAGCAGTGAACTATCAGGGGATCGCACAGATACGCAGTATTTT
TRBJ1-1 | TRBV2 | few | TRBD1 | CASSTGAPTEAFF | TGTGCCAGCAGTACAGGGGCGCCCACTGAAGCTTTCTTT
TRBJ2-1 | TRBV29-1 | few | TRBD2 | CSVPLAGGVYEQFF | TGCAGCGTGCCCCTAGCGGGAGGTGTTTATGAGCAGTTCTTC
TRBJ2-2 | TRBV2 | NA | NA | CASSEARVTLTGELFF | TGTGCCAGCAGTGAAGCGCGGGTTACTCTAACCGGGGAGCTGTTTTTT
TRBJ2-6 | TRBV7-3 | NA | TRBD1 | CASSLRTGGLSGANVLTF | TGTGCCAGCAGCTTACGGACAGGCGGACTCTCTGGGGCCAACGTCCTGACTTTC
TRBJ2-7 | TRBV7-3 | NA | NA | CASSPQSTSGYEQYF | TGTGCCAGCAGCCCCCAATCTACATCGGGTTACGAGCAGTACTTC
TRBJ2-1 | TRBV18 | NA | TRBD1 | CASSPGTDTYNEQFF | TGTGCCAGCTCACCTGGGACAGACACCTACAATGAGCAGTTCTTC
TRBJ2-5 | TRBV19 | NA | TRBD2 | CASTDIAGGTQYF | TGTGCCAGTACCGATATAGCGGGAGGGACCCAGTACTTC
TRBJ1-1 | TRBV18 | NA | NA | CASSPPGGAPIGTEAFF | TGTGCCAGCTCACCACCTGGGGGGGCGCCCATCGGCACTGAAGCTTTCTTT
TRBJ2-7 | TRBV6-1 | NA | NA | CASSFQGEPPEQYF | TGTGCCAGCAGTTTTCAGGGCGAGCCTCCCGAGCAGTACTTC
TRBJ1-1 | TRBV18 | few | TRBD1 | CASSPGTGAEAFF | TGTGCCAGCTCACCTGGGACAGGCGCTGAAGCTTTCTTT
TRBJ2-1 | TRBV11-1 | NA | TRBD2 | CASSSVRTSLVSYNEQFF | TGTGCCAGCAGCTCGGTAAGGACTAGTCTGGTCTCCTACAATGAGCAGTTCTTC
TRBJ1-1 | TRBV27 | NA | NA | CASRSEQERNTEAFF | TGTGCCAGCAGATCGGAACAGGAGAGGAACACTGAAGCTTTCTTT
TRBJ2-5 | TRBV15 | few | NA | CATSRTEQETQYF | TGTGCCACCAGCAGGACGGAGCAAGAGACCCAGTACTTC
TRBJ2-7 | TRBV29-1 | few | TRBD1 | CSVAGGQGASYEQYF | TGCAGCGTTGCGGGCGGACAGGGTGCCTCCTACGAGCAGTACTTC
TRBJ2-1 | TRBV4-1 | many | TRBD2 | CASSLTGLAGGDMANEQFF | TGCGCCAGCAGCCTCACGGGTCTAGCGGGAGGGGATATGGCCAATGAGCAGTTCTTC
TRBJ2-5 | TRBV14 | NA | NA | CASSQVTVQETQYF | TGTGCCAGCAGCCAAGTTACGGTCCAAGAGACCCAGTACTTC
TRBJ1-6 | TRBV5-6 | NA | NA | CASTNGDIQNSPLHF | TGTGCCAGCACTAATGGAGATATACAAAATTCACCCCTCCACTTT
TRBJ1-1 | TRBV7-2 | NA | TRBD1 | CASSQQGQGRAFF | TGTGCCAGCAGCCAACAGGGACAGGGGAGGGCTTTCTTT
TRBJ1-4 | TRBV28 | few | NA | CASSLSEKLFF | TGTGCCAGCAGCCTTAGTGAAAAACTGTTTTTT
TRBJ2-4 | TRBV4-2 | NA | NA | CASSQGEGAKNIQYF | TGTGCCAGCAGCCAAGGTGAGGGAGCCAAAAACATTCAGTACTTC